A single sample is the source of the 20 T cell receptor beta chains below, sequenced in a study of beta chain features in type 1 diabetes. The entirety of the isolated RNA underwent reverse transcription, so expressed TCRB transcripts were sequenced. Here immunoSEQ multiplex PCR was the method, and the copy in TCRdb shows in-frame clones only, minus some. This table holds 200,000 to 250,000 clones, 27% found once. Sequenced material: central memory CD4+ T cells from blood. The receptors were sampled from a young man in good health.

V gene TRBV27 combines with J gene TRBJ1-6, with 7 bases matching TRBD1. Germline CDR1 MNHEY, CDR2 SMNVEV (reference sequence). V was pared by 4 bases and J by 13 bases, with 7 bases of the junction left unmatched. The CDR3 length is 13 residues. The CDR3 region is CASSSQQGTPLHF. CDR3 bases: TGTGCCAGCAGTTCTCAACAGGGGACGCCCCTCCACTTT.

In its sample, this clone was seen many times. The J gene is TRBJ2-1, the V gene TRBV5-6; a weak D match, TRBD2 (6 bases). There are 14 residues in the CDR3. V lost 4 bases to trimming and J lost 6 bases, with 14 bases between them. Germline loops: CDR1 SGHDT, CDR2 YYEEEE. CDR3 sequence (DNA): TGTGCCAGCAGCCGGAGGGACGGACCCAATGAGCAGTTCTTC. Protein product: CASSRRDGPNEQFF.

The rearrangement joins TRBV7-2 to TRBJ2-3; either TRBD1 or TRBD2 may supply D (6 bases each). Germline CDR1 reads SGHTA; CDR2 reads FQGNSA. The CDR3 extends over 12 amino acids. V lost 9 bases, J lost 6 bases, and 13 bases lay in between. CDR3 nucleotides: TGTGCCAGTAACGTAGGGGGGGATACGCAGTATTTT. Translating gives CASNVGGDTQYF.

The table lists this clone with a few counts. Additional DNA sequences in this sample encode the identical CDR3. CDR3 in amino acids: CAWSVSLAGADTQYF. The DNA for the CDR3 is TGTGCCTGGAGTGTATCCCTGGCGGGCGCAGATACGCAGTATTTT. The chain uses TRBV30 and TRBJ2-3; a weak D match, TRBD2 (5 bases). The germline CDR1 and CDR2 sequences are GTSNPN and SVGIG (reference sequence). The CDR3 covers 15 residues. Trimming took 0 bases from V and 4 from J, leaving 14 bases between them.

This clone appeared a few times. The chain is built from TRBV30 and TRBJ2-7; D is unclear. The CDR3 is 12 amino acids. Germline-derived CDR1 and CDR2 are GTSNPN and SVGIG (reference sequence). Trimming removed 0 bases from V and 9 bases from J, with 12 bases in between. The CDR3 reads CAWSVSAAGQYF. The CDR3 nucleotides are TGTGCCTGGAGTGTAAGCGCGGCCGGGCAGTACTTC.

This clone was observed a few times. V and J are TRBV6-1 and TRBJ2-7; D is uncertain. This CDR3 has 15 residues. The V and J ends lost 2 bases and 3 bases respectively, with 14 bases between them. Germline lookup yields CDR1 MNHNS and CDR2 SASEGT. The CDR3 sequence: CASSESPVPNYEQYF. The CDR3 coding sequence is TGTGCCAGCAGTGAATCCCCTGTACCGAACTACGAGCAGTACTTC.

This rearrangement joins TRBV18 to TRBJ2-5; tentatively, D is TRBD1 (6 bases). Germline CDR1 reads KGHSH; CDR2 reads LQKENI. This CDR3 spans 15 amino acids. Deletions cut 3 bases from V and 4 bases from J, with 15 bases between. The CDR3 nucleotides read TGTGCCAGCTCACCCCGAAGCAGGGGCCCAGAGACCCAGTACTTC. This sequence encodes CASSPRSRGPETQYF.

V is TRBV25-1 and J is TRBJ2-7, with unresolved D. Looked up from germline, CDR1 is MGHDK and CDR2 is SYGVNS. The CDR3 has 14 residues. V dropped 3 bases and J dropped 5 bases, with 14 bases sitting between them. CDR3 in amino acids: CASSDSRNFDEQYF. In nucleotides, the CDR3 is TGTGCCAGCAGTGATAGTAGGAACTTTGACGAGCAGTACTTC.

The J gene is TRBJ2-1, the V gene TRBV4-2; the D is unclear. Germline CDR1 reads LGHNA; CDR2 reads YNFKEQ. CDR3 length: 14 residues. V was shortened by 0 bases and J by 4 bases, with 7 bases between the two germline ends. CDR3 sequence reads: CASSQEREYNEQFF. For the CDR3, the DNA is TGTGCCAGCAGCCAAGAAAGGGAATACAATGAGCAGTTCTTC.

The rearrangement joins TRBV30 to TRBJ1-2; tentatively, D is TRBD1 (6 bases). Germline loops: CDR1 GTSNPN, CDR2 SVGIG (reference sequence). The V end lost 5 bases, the J end lost 7 bases, and 20 bases lay between the germline ends. CDR3 length equals 14 residues. The CDR3 DNA sequence: TGTGCCTGGTCCCAAATTAGGACAGCAGCTGGCTACACCTTC. It codes for CAWSQIRTAAGYTF.

This clone was seen only a few times. At the DNA level, this CDR3 is encoded by other sequences in the same sample as well. This rearrangement joins TRBV18 to TRBJ1-1; a possible D gene is TRBD1 (6 bases). Deletions cut 3 bases from V and 6 bases from J, with 11 bases between. CDR1 is KGHSH, CDR2 LQKENI, per germline. CDR3 length: 13 residues. This CDR3 is CASSPTGSAEAFF. The CDR3 region has the DNA TGTGCCAGCTCACCTACAGGGAGCGCTGAAGCTTTCTTT.

The rearrangement uses TRBV29-1 and TRBJ2-5; D remains ambiguous. The germline V gene encodes CDR1 SQVTM and CDR2 ANQGSEA. The CDR3 consists of 14 residues. Deletions cut 0 bases from V and 2 bases from J, with 10 bases between. The CDR3 is CSVEEYLFQETQYF. CDR3 sequence (DNA): TGCAGCGTTGAAGAGTACCTCTTTCAAGAGACCCAGTACTTC.

The sample holds a few counts of this clone. The CDR3: CASSRGASTDTQYF. The CDR3 DNA follows: TGCGCCAGCAGCAGGGGGGCCAGCACAGATACGCAGTATTTT. J is TRBJ2-3 and V is TRBV5-1; D may correspond to TRBD1 or TRBD2 (6 bases each). Deletions cut 4 bases from V and 0 bases from J, with 9 bases between. Germline V gene data show CDR1 as SGHRS and CDR2 as YFSETQ. The CDR3 is 14 residues long. Supplemented by reference TRBV5-1 and TRBJ2-3, the full variable domain reads KAGVTQTPRYLIKTRGQQVTLSCSPISGHRSVSWYQQTPGQGLQFLFEYFSETQRNKGNFPGRFSGRQFSNSRSEMNVSTLELGDSALYLCASSRGASTDTQYFGPGTRLTVL.

This clone appeared a few times. A much larger clone is a single base away; this may be a read error. The sample contains more than one DNA sequence encoding this CDR3. The chain is built from TRBV7-9 and TRBJ1-1, with TRBD1 identical over 7 bases. CDR1 SEHNR and CDR2 FQNEAQ come from the germline V gene (reference sequence). With V trimmed by 0 bases and J by 1 base, 2 bases remained unmatched. This CDR3 comprises 15 residues. DNA of the CDR3: TGTGCCAGCAGCTTAGCGCAGGGGGGGAACACTGAAGCTTTCTTT. Its translation is CASSLAQGGNTEAFF.

This clone occurred a few times. V and J are TRBV11-2 and TRBJ2-5, with 9 bases lining up with TRBD2. V was pared by 4 bases and J by 2 bases, with 8 bases of the junction left unmatched. Germline CDR1 and CDR2: SGHAT and FQNNGV. CDR3 length: 16 residues. CDR3 region: CASSSLGLADQETQYF. The DNA of the CDR3 is TGTGCCAGCAGCTCCTTGGGACTAGCCGATCAAGAGACCCAGTACTTC. The whole variable domain, remainder taken from reference TRBV11-2 and TRBJ2-5, is EAGVAQSPRYKIIEKRQSVAFWCNPISGHATLYWYQQILGQGPKLLIQFQNNGVVDDSQLPKDRFSAERLKGVDSTLKIQPAKLEDSAVYLCASSSLGLADQETQYFGPGTRLLVL.

This clone was detected only a few times. The V and J genes are TRBV7-2 and TRBJ2-5; D not resolved. V was clipped by 3 bases and J by 1 base, with 12 bases between them. Germline lookup yields CDR1 SGHTA and CDR2 FQGNSA. This CDR3 region has 15 residues. This CDR3 reads CASSLTLGFQETQYF. The CDR3 DNA follows: TGTGCCAGCAGCTTGACCCTAGGTTTCCAAGAGACCCAGTACTTC.

This chain uses TRBV15 with TRBJ1-5; tentative D call: TRBD1 (6 bases). Trimming stripped 9 bases from V and 3 bases from J, with 12 bases between. Germline V CDR1 and CDR2: LNHNV, YYDKDF (reference sequence). The CDR3 has 13 amino acids. Here the CDR3 DNA reads TGTGCCACTACGGACAGCCTCAATCAGCCCCAGCATTTT. Translation gives CATTDSLNQPQHF. The whole variable domain, remainder taken from reference TRBV15 and TRBJ1-5, is DAMVIQNPRYQVTQFGKPVTLSCSQTLNHNVMYWYQQKSSQAPKLLFHYYDKDFNNEADTPDNFQSRRPNTSFCFLDIRSPGLGDTAMYLCATTDSLNQPQHFGDGTRLSIL.

This clone came up a few times. The rearrangement uses TRBV29-1 and TRBJ2-4; 8 nucleotides agree with TRBD2. From germline, CDR1 is SQVTM and CDR2 ANQGSEA. Trimming took 6 bases from V and 7 from J; bases not matched to a gene: 5. This CDR3 is 12 amino acids long. The CDR3, as DNA: TGCAGCGTCGGGACTAGGGGGAACATTCAGTACTTC. Its translation: CSVGTRGNIQYF.

The V call is TRBV6-1, the J call TRBJ1-4, with D unresolved. The CDR3 has 14 residues. V was cut by 4 bases and J by 3 bases, with 9 bases left in between. Germline loops: CDR1 MNHNS, CDR2 SASEGT. CDR3: CASSVNGANEKLFF. CDR3 DNA: TGTGCCAGCAGTGTAAACGGAGCTAATGAAAAACTGTTTTTT.

The rearrangement joins TRBV10-3 to TRBJ2-2; possible D gene TRBD2, 6 bases. Germline values: CDR1 ENHRY, CDR2 SYGVKD. This CDR3 comprises 14 residues. V was cut by 10 bases and J by 4 bases, with 16 bases left in between. CDR3 amino acids: CATRPLASTGELFF. CDR3 coding DNA: TGTGCCACCCGTCCGCTAGCGAGCACCGGGGAGCTGTTTTTT.